The source of this T cell receptor (beta chain) is a study of T cells in Graves' hyperthyroidism and ophthalmopathy. Study observations and caveats: Ophthalmopathy prediction by the model preceded onset by a median about 6 months. Most expanded thyroid clonotypes above 0.001 also appeared in blood.

In the case of this clonotype: The antigen is not known.

V was cut by 1 base and J by 5 bases, with 20 bases left in between. The CDR3 loop spans 17 amino acids. Germline V gene lookup returns CDR1 SGHTA and CDR2 FQGNSA. Diagnosis rested on symptoms, serum thyroxine and TRAb, thyroid ultrasound, and orbital computed tomography. Amplification yielded TCR beta CDR3 regions, with RNA transcripts as the source. The HTBI primer set drove a first-round RT-PCR of the TCR CDR3. TCRdb reprocessed the multiplex PCR reads via MiXCR and lists one record per CDR3 protein. The profile shows 490,000 or so distinct CDR3 sequences, under 25% of them singletons. The sequenced sample consisted of blood. The sequence came from a woman in her 70s with Graves' ophthalmopathy. The V gene is TRBV7-2, the J gene TRBJ1-2; possibly TRBD1 for D (5 bases). In nucleotides, the CDR3 is TGTGCCAGCAGCTTAGGAACGCCTCAGGGACCGAAATATGGCTACACCTTC. Protein: CASSLGTPQGPKYGYTF.